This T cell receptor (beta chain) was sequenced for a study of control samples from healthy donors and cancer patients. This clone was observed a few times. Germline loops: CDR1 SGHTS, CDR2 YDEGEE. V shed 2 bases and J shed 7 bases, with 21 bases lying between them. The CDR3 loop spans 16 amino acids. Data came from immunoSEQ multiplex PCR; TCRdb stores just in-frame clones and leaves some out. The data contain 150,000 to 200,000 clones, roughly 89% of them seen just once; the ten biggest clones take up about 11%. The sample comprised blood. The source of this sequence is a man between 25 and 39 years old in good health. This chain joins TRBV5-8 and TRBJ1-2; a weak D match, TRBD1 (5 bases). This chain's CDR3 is CASSFGTPRAYSGYTF. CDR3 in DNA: TGTGCCAGCAGCTTCGGGACCCCGAGGGCCTATTCTGGCTACACCTTC.